The present TCR beta chain was sequenced within a study of blood T cell repertoires in COVID-19. Study context: The origin of the acute and convalescent COVID-19 samples was the United States, Italy and Spain. The cDNA or gDNA used as material had been derived from T cells, B-cell-depleted T cells, or PBMCs.

Under the authors' procedure: For nucleated cells, counts were estimated from reference gene primer amplification. Profiled with immunoSEQ multiplex PCR; TCRdb holds only in-frame clones, not every one. Clone size and the V and J calls come from that table; the DNA yielded D and trimming. The sample comprises about 48,000 clones, approximately 89% of which are singletons, and around a quarter rests with the top ten. The V and J ends lost 0 bases and 3 bases respectively, with 9 bases between them. The CDR3 covers 15 residues. Germline V lookup: CDR1 MGHRA, CDR2 YSYEKL. This TCR was recovered from a woman older than 75 with acute or convalescent COVID-19. The specimen sequenced was peripheral blood. V gene TRBV4-1 combines with J gene TRBJ1-5; D gene uncertain. The CDR3 nucleotides read TGCGCCAGCAGCCAAGATCTTTATAACAATCAGCCCCAGCATTTT. It yields the protein CASSQDLYNNQPQHF.